What follows describes a single TCR beta chain. The antigen is not known. The read gets to within 3 residues of the CDR3 end, and the germline J gene fills in the rest. This record comes from a study of T cells in women clearing cervical HPV infection. Study details: Cases' blood sampling followed lesion detection by median around 150 days (90 to 200). Findings of the study overall: Timing of associations relative to infection is unclear; T-cell subsets were not isolated.

Assay used: immunoSEQ multiplex PCR; TCRdb lists only in-frame clones, some missing. Its table lists 30,000 to 40,000 clones. Trimming left V 6 bases short and J 6 bases short, with 13 bases between. This CDR3 contains 13 residues. CDR1 LNHDA and CDR2 SQIVND come from the germline V gene (reference sequence). The chain recombines TRBV19 with TRBJ2-3; perhaps TRBD2 as D (6 bases). The sequencing input was blood buffy coat. This TCR came from a woman between 18 and 70 years old with a cervical HPV16 infection that either progressed to CIN3+ or cleared (not recorded which). The CDR3 sequence is CASRTRTGDTQYF. The CDR3 bases that were read are TGTGCCAGTAGGACTAGGACGGGGGATACG.